This T cell receptor (beta chain) was captured by sequencing in a study of cytomegalovirus exposure and HLA in healthy donors. This PCR relied on a set of 60 Vbeta primers and 13 Jbeta primers. Clones were read by immunoSEQ multiplex PCR, and TCRdb kept only the in-frame ones, dropping some. The sample yields some 150,000 clones, approximately 74% seen once. Germline V lookup: CDR1 ENHRY, CDR2 SYGVKD. J was trimmed by 8 bases and V by 9 bases; bases with no gene match: 10. This CDR3 contains 13 residues. The chain couples TRBV10-3 to TRBJ1-3, with 7 nucleotides matching TRBD1. Sequenced: PBMCs. The sequence came from a woman in her thirties in good health and CMV-seronegative. In nucleotides, the CDR3 is TGTGCCATTTCCGGGACAGTTAAGGACACCATATATTTT. Translated, it gives CAISGTVKDTIYF.